Below, 31 T cell receptor beta chains from the same sample are listed, as sequenced in a study of T cell repertoires in cytomegalovirus infection. These TCRs' antigens remain unknown. Each CDR3 protein gets one entry after TCRdb re-called the reads with MiXCR. The sample lists some 800,000 distinct CDR3 sequences; almost 30% were seen once. Sequencing was performed on cultured CD8+ T cells from PBMCs, taken from culture after CMV antigen stimulation. The receptors come from a human donor in good health (CMV status not recorded). Some clones in this sample may be carry-over from other donors' samples.

This clonotype was recorded many times. The chain uses TRBV5-6 and TRBJ2-7; 7 bases match TRBD1. Germline CDR1 SGHDT, CDR2 YYEEEE. This CDR3 has 19 residues. V lost 7 bases to trimming and J lost 0 bases; unmatched junction nucleotides: 22. The CDR3 spells CASGDTAWRETGPSYEQYV. The CDR3 DNA sequence: TGTGCCAGCGGCGATACTGCCTGGAGAGAGACAGGGCCCTCCTACGAGCAGTACGTC.

The chain recombines TRBV12-3 or TRBV12-4 with TRBJ1-1; 9 bases line up with TRBD1. V trimming: 4 bases; J trimming: 1 base; junction bases outside the gene matches: 10. The CDR3 loop spans 17 amino acids. This CDR3 is CASSSTGTGLRNTEAFF. CDR3 nucleotide sequence: TGTGCCAGCAGTTCCACCGGGACAGGGCTTAGGAACACTGAAGCTTTCTTT.

CDR3 amino acids: CASSLSFMNTEAFF. In DNA form, the CDR3 reads TGTGCCAGCAGCCTCAGCTTCATGAACACTGAAGCTTTCTTT. The J gene is TRBJ1-1, the V gene TRBV13; D gene uncertain. Germline values: CDR1 PRHDT, CDR2 FYEKMQ (reference sequence). V was trimmed by 5 bases and J by 0 bases, leaving 10 bases between them. The CDR3 spans 14 residues.

The chain employs TRBV7-8 and TRBJ1-1, with D perhaps TRBD1 (5 bases). The germline gives CDR1 SGHVS, CDR2 FQNEAQ. V lost 5 bases and J lost 4, with 20 bases in between. The CDR3 is 16 amino acids. As DNA, the CDR3 is TGTGCCAGCAGCCCGGGGGTGGGGGGATGGACCACTGAAGCTTTCTTT. It codes for CASSPGVGGWTTEAFF.

There are a few counts of this clonotype. V and J are TRBV29-1 and TRBJ2-2, with 7 bases fitting TRBD2. The CDR3 loop spans 16 amino acids. V shed 5 bases, J shed 1 base, and the junction held 10 bases outside the gene matches. CDR1 is SQVTM and CDR2 is ANQGSEA in the germline V gene. The CDR3 nucleotides are TGCAGCGTTATCCCTAGCGGCCGTTTGAACACCGGGGAGCTGTTTTTT. Amino acids: CSVIPSGRLNTGELFF.

With regard to this clonotype: The junction differs from germline at one of its ends, possibly a read error. This rearrangement joins TRBV4-1 to TRBJ1-6; D not resolved. This CDR3 is 17 amino acids long. Germline lookup yields CDR1 MGHRA and CDR2 YSYEKL. Here the CDR3 DNA reads TGTGCCAGCAGCGGAGTGGGTAGGAGCTCCTATAATTCACCCCTCCACTTT. Protein sequence: CASSGVGRSSYNSPLHF.

This chain uses TRBV7-3 with TRBJ2-2; TRBD1 matches 7 bases. Germline CDR1 reads SGHTA; CDR2 reads FQGTGA. With 4 bases clipped from V and 0 bases from J, the junction kept 2 bases outside the gene matches. The CDR3 has 15 residues. The CDR3 region has the DNA TGTGCCAGCAGCTGGGACAGCACGAACACCGGGGAGCTGTTTTTT. This translates into CASSWDSTNTGELFF.

This rearrangement joins TRBV9 to TRBJ2-1, with a weak D call TRBD1 (5 bases). The CDR3 runs to 18 residues. Trimming shortened V by 0 bases and J by 4 bases, and 20 bases separated the two germline ends. Germline V gene data show CDR1 as SGDLS and CDR2 as YYNGEE. CDR3 DNA: TGTGCCAGCAGCGTAGATGGTGGGGCCCCCTCGCAATACAATGAGCAGTTCTTC. This gives the protein CASSVDGGAPSQYNEQFF. Complete variable domain (other parts from reference TRBV9 and TRBJ2-1): DSGVTQTPKHLITATGQRVTLRCSPRSGDLSVYWYQQSLDQGLQFLIQYYNGEERAKGNILERFSAQQFPDLHSELNLSSLELGDSALYFCASSVDGGAPSQYNEQFFGPGTRLTVL.

This clonotype was counted many times. This chain links TRBV12-3 or TRBV12-4 with TRBJ2-2; D is ambiguous. V was pared by 3 bases and J by 1 base, with 9 bases between. CDR3 size: 15 residues. The chain's CDR3 is CASSFRHRNTGELFF. The CDR3 nucleotides are TGTGCCAGCAGTTTTCGACACCGGAACACCGGGGAGCTGTTTTTT.

This clonotype has a handful of counts. The V call is TRBV7-9, the J call TRBJ1-1; D gene ambiguous. The germline V gene has CDR1 SEHNR and CDR2 FQNEAQ (reference sequence). The V end was cut by 10 bases, the J end by 3 bases, with 9 bases between. The CDR3 is 11 residues long. CDR3 loop: CATRGDTEAFF. In nucleotides, the CDR3 is TGTGCCACACGGGGAGACACTGAAGCTTTCTTT.

This clonotype was seen at least ten times. The gene calls are TRBV11-3 and TRBJ2-7; either TRBD1 or TRBD2 may supply D (5 bases each). The CDR3 covers 15 residues. CDR1 and CDR2 from the germline V gene are SGHNT and YENEEA. Deletions cut 1 base from V and 5 bases from J, with 15 bases between. The CDR3 nucleotides are TGTGCCAGCAGCTTAGCCTCCCGGGACCGCGACGAGCAGTACTTC. Its translation: CASSLASRDRDEQYF.

The V gene is TRBV12-3 or TRBV12-4, the J gene TRBJ1-2; D is unresolved. The V gene lost 1 base and the J gene lost 5 bases, with 17 bases spanning the gap. CDR3 length: 16 residues. The CDR3 nucleotides read TGTGCCAGCAGTTTAGTCCAGCTCCCATCAAGTTATGGCTACACCTTC. The encoded protein is CASSLVQLPSSYGYTF.

The chain combines TRBV29-1 with TRBJ2-1, with 10 bases fitting TRBD1. The ends lost 7 bases at V and 9 bases at J; junction bases unmatched: 12. The CDR3 is made up of 14 amino acids. Germline CDR1 and CDR2: SQVTM and ANQGSEA. Here the CDR3 reads CSGLGGQGYLEQFF. The CDR3 DNA reads as TGCAGCGGTTTAGGGGGACAGGGGTATCTTGAGCAGTTCTTC.

J is TRBJ2-2 and V is TRBV7-6; tentatively, D is TRBD2 (7 bases). V lost 2 bases and J 2 bases, leaving 21 bases between the germline ends. There are 19 residues in the CDR3. The germline V gene has CDR1 SGHVS and CDR2 FNYEAQ. CDR3 in DNA: TGTGCCAGCAGCTTACTGGCCAATTCGGGGGGACAAAACACCGGGGAGCTGTTTTTT. Its translation is CASSLLANSGGQNTGELFF.

This rearrangement joins TRBV12-3 or TRBV12-4 to TRBJ2-6, with D unresolved. With 10 bases removed from V and 1 base from J, the gap between germline ends came to 5 bases. The CDR3 sequence is 12 residues long. CDR3 region: CATISGANVLTF. CDR3 in DNA: TGTGCCACCATATCTGGGGCCAACGTCCTGACTTTC.

This chain connects TRBV2 to TRBJ2-1; 9 bases agree with TRBD2. Germline loops: CDR1 SNHLY, CDR2 FYNNEI. Trimming cost V 3 bases and J 5 bases; bases outside gene matches: 14. The CDR3 runs 18 residues. The CDR3 DNA reads as TGTGCCAGCAGTGATAATCTGCGGGCTAGCGGGGACAACAATGAGCAGTTCTTC. Translation gives CASSDNLRASGDNNEQFF.

V and J are TRBV9 and TRBJ2-1; possibly TRBD2 for D (7 bases). Trimming took 0 bases from V and 10 from J, leaving 11 bases between them. The V gene's germline CDR1 is SGDLS and CDR2 YYNGEE. The CDR3 extends over 13 amino acids. The CDR3 sequence is CASSVGGGGEQFF. As DNA, the CDR3 is TGTGCCAGCAGCGTAGGAGGGGGGGGAGAGCAGTTCTTC.

The chain combines TRBV20-1 with TRBJ2-1; the D gene is possibly TRBD2 (6 bases). The CDR3 length is 14 residues. Germline CDR1 DFQATT, CDR2 SNEGSKA (reference sequence). V was cut by 3 bases and J by 2 bases, with 11 bases left in between. The DNA of the CDR3 is TGCAGTGCTAGTGGGCGGGGTCCCTACAATGAGCAGTTCTTC. Translation gives CSASGRGPYNEQFF.

The chain links TRBV11-1 to TRBJ2-1; 7 bases line up with TRBD1. Germline trimming cut 0 bases from V and 2 bases from J; bases unmatched to any gene: 4. This CDR3 contains 16 residues. Germline CDR1 SGHAT, CDR2 FQDESV (reference sequence). The CDR3 region has the DNA TGTGCCAGCAGCTTAGCCGAAGGGGGCCCCTACAATGAGCAGTTCTTC. Its protein is CASSLAEGGPYNEQFF.

There are a few counts of this clonotype. The chain combines TRBV7-6 with TRBJ1-4; D may be TRBD1 (5 bases). Looked up from germline, CDR1 is SGHVS and CDR2 is FNYEAQ. The length of the CDR3 is 15 residues. V lost 5 bases and J lost 7, with 17 bases in between. CDR3 amino acids: CASSPRRGGGEKLFF. The CDR3 DNA reads TGTGCCAGCAGCCCTCGACGGGGGGGGGGTGAAAAACTGTTTTTT.

Worth noting for this clonotype: This may be a read error: a much more frequent sequence differs by one nucleotide. The rearrangement links TRBV7-2 to TRBJ2-3; TRBD2 matches at 15 bases. CDR3 length: 18 residues. Looked up from germline, CDR1 is SGHTA and CDR2 is FQGNSA. This CDR3 is CAGSLVAGLAGGADTQYF. The CDR3 region has the DNA TGTGCCGGCAGCTTAGTTGCTGGACTAGCGGGGGGGGCAGATACGCAGTATTTT.

The chain employs TRBV10-2 and TRBJ2-1; D is possibly TRBD1 or TRBD2 (6 bases each). The CDR3 covers 15 residues. Between the trimmed V and J ends, which lost 7 bases and 0 bases, there was a span of 13 bases. Germline assignment: CDR1 WSHSY and CDR2 SAAADI. The CDR3 bases are TGCGCCAGCACCGGGGGCTACTACTCCTACAATGAGCAGTTCTTC. This gives the protein CASTGGYYSYNEQFF.

J is TRBJ2-1 and V is TRBV10-3; TRBD2 matches at 8 bases. Germline lookup yields CDR1 ENHRY and CDR2 SYGVKD. With 6 bases clipped from V and 8 bases from J, the junction kept 9 bases outside the gene matches. CDR3 length: 14 amino acids. For the CDR3, the DNA is TGTGCCATCAGCCCTGGGACTAGATTGGATGAGCAGTTCTTC. It codes for CAISPGTRLDEQFF.

This chain links TRBV24-1 with TRBJ1-2; D call uncertain. The ends were cut back, 4 bases at V and 0 bases at J, with 5 bases in the middle. Germline V gene lookup returns CDR1 KGHDR and CDR2 SFDVKD. This CDR3 region has 13 residues. Here the CDR3 DNA reads TGTGCCACCAGTGAGTCAGCTAACTATGGCTACACCTTC. This encodes CATSESANYGYTF.

There are a few counts of this clonotype. The J gene is TRBJ2-2, the V gene TRBV12-3 or TRBV12-4, with D maybe TRBD2 (5 bases). The CDR3 length is 15 residues. V was trimmed by 3 bases and J by 0 bases, leaving 8 bases between them. CDR3 coding DNA: TGTGCCAGCAGTTTCGGAGCGGCGAACACCGGGGAGCTGTTTTTT. It encodes CASSFGAANTGELFF.

The chain has TRBV6-2 or TRBV6-3 and TRBJ2-2, with a tentative D call TRBD2 (7 bases). CDR1 is MNHEY and CDR2 is SVGEGT in the germline V gene. The ends were cut back, 8 bases at V and 0 bases at J, with 22 bases in the middle. The CDR3 is 18 residues long. For the CDR3, the DNA is TGTGCCAGCGGAGGGGGGGCCAACCCTTCTACGAACACCGGGGAGCTGTTTTTT. Translated, it gives CASGGGANPSTNTGELFF.

This chain uses TRBV12-3 or TRBV12-4 with TRBJ1-5, with 8 bases matching TRBD1. J was trimmed by 4 bases and V by 3 bases; bases with no gene match: 5. The CDR3 totals 15 residues. DNA of the CDR3: TGTGCCAGCAGTTTTGCGGACAGGGCAAATCAGCCCCAGCATTTT. Translation: CASSFADRANQPQHF.

V gene TRBV7-2 combines with J gene TRBJ1-1; TRBD1 aligns across 7 bases. The germline V gene encodes CDR1 SGHTA and CDR2 FQGNSA. V was pared by 7 bases and J by 8 bases, with 10 bases of the junction left unmatched. This CDR3 contains 13 residues. This CDR3 is CASIPGGGLEAFF. The CDR3 DNA sequence: TGTGCCAGCATTCCAGGGGGGGGCCTGGAAGCTTTCTTT.

This clonotype showed up just a few times. This chain connects TRBV6-5 to TRBJ2-3; 7 bases map to TRBD1. There are 16 residues in the CDR3. Germline V CDR1 and CDR2: MNHEY, SVGAGI. J lost 5 bases, V lost 6 bases, and 14 bases had no gene match. The CDR3 is CASSSGQPQRGDTQYF. For the CDR3, the DNA is TGTGCCAGCAGCTCGGGACAGCCCCAAAGGGGAGATACGCAGTATTTT.

This clonotype was seen a handful of times. This chain connects TRBV6-5 to TRBJ1-6; D uncertain. In germline, CDR1 is MNHEY, CDR2 SVGAGI. The CDR3 contains 13 residues. V gave up 2 bases and J gave up 8 bases, with 7 bases separating them. CDR3 DNA sequence: TGTGCCAGCAGTTACGGTGTTTATTCACCCCTCCACTTT. It codes for CASSYGVYSPLHF.

This clonotype was counted ten times or more. V is TRBV24-1 and J is TRBJ2-3; D might be TRBD2 (5 bases). This CDR3 has 16 residues. Trimming left V 4 bases short and J 3 bases short, with 16 bases between. Germline assignment: CDR1 KGHDR and CDR2 SFDVKD. The CDR3 DNA reads TGTGCCACCAGTGACCGAGCCGGGGATTTTACAGATACGCAGTATTTT. Its translation: CATSDRAGDFTDTQYF.